These 10 T cell receptor beta chains originate from one sample sequenced in a study of cytomegalovirus exposure and HLA in healthy donors. Primers included in the PCR were 60 Vbeta and 13 Jbeta primers. Sequenced by immunoSEQ multiplex PCR; TCRdb stores in-frame clones only, minus some. In the table there are over 75,000 clones, under 75% of which are singletons. The sample consisted of PBMCs. Every receptor here comes from a human donor in good health.

The V call is TRBV6-6, the J call TRBJ2-2; 7 bases fit TRBD2. The CDR3 has 16 residues. J lost 0 bases, V lost 4 bases, and 5 bases had no gene match. Germline V gene data show CDR1 as MNHNY and CDR2 as SVGAGI (reference sequence). This CDR3 reads CASSSKAGTNTGELFF. The CDR3 bases are TGTGCCAGCAGTTCTAAAGCGGGGACGAACACCGGGGAGCTGTTTTTT.

The rearrangement uses TRBV4-3 and TRBJ1-2, with 7 bases lining up with TRBD1. From germline, CDR1 is LGHNA and CDR2 YSLEER. With 3 bases clipped from V and 2 bases from J, the junction kept 3 bases outside the gene matches. The CDR3 length is 14 residues. The CDR3 DNA is TGCGCCAGCAGCCAGGAGGGGGCAAACTATGGCTACACCTTC. This sequence encodes CASSQEGANYGYTF.

The chain has TRBV9 and TRBJ2-5, with TRBD1 matching over 7 bases. Judging by the DNA end, TRBJ2-7 fits better; the J call may be wrong. From germline, CDR1 is SGDLS and CDR2 YYNGEE. This CDR3 comprises 13 residues. Written as DNA, the CDR3 is TGTGCCAGCAGCGGACAGGGCTCCTACGAGCAGTACTTC. It encodes CASSGQGSYEQYF.

By sample fraction, this clone is medium-sized. The gene calls are TRBV4-2 and TRBJ2-7; 7 positions agree with TRBD2. V lost 0 bases to trimming and J lost 6 bases; unmatched junction nucleotides: 8. The CDR3 is made up of 15 amino acids. Germline V gene lookup returns CDR1 LGHNA and CDR2 YNFKEQ. CDR3 in amino acids: CASSQDLRGGSEQYF. The CDR3 DNA reads as TGTGCCAGCAGCCAAGATCTGCGCGGGGGATCCGAGCAGTACTTC.

V usage is TRBV7-9 and J usage is TRBJ2-2, with D hard to call. Germline V CDR1 and CDR2: SEHNR, FQNEAQ (reference sequence). CDR3 length equals 12 residues. The V and J ends lost 5 bases and 2 bases respectively, with 3 bases between them. The CDR3 loop is CASSPNTGELFF. The CDR3 nucleotides read TGTGCCAGCAGCCCTAACACCGGGGAGCTGTTTTTT.

The CDR3 nucleotides are TGTGCCAGCAGTGAAAGACAGGGGGCCTCCAATGAGCAGTTCTTC. Translating gives CASSERQGASNEQFF. V usage is TRBV6-1 and J usage is TRBJ2-1, with 10 positions matching TRBD1. V gave up 2 bases and J gave up 6 bases; unmatched junction bases: 4. Germline-derived CDR1 and CDR2 are MNHNS and SASEGT. This CDR3 has 15 residues.

This clone came up a few times. J is TRBJ1-1 and V is TRBV6-1, with 9 bases identical to TRBD1. The CDR3 extends over 13 amino acids. Germline V gives CDR1 MNHNS, CDR2 SASEGT. J gave up 10 bases and V 2 bases, and 5 bases lay outside the gene matches. Here the CDR3 DNA reads TGTGCCAGCAGTGAAAACAGGGGGCTCCGAGCTTTCTTT. This translates into CASSENRGLRAFF.

This clone appeared once. The rearrangement joins TRBV4-2 to TRBJ1-1, with D unclear. V lost 1 base, J lost 3 bases, and 12 bases lay in between. Germline CDR1 is LGHNA and CDR2 is YNFKEQ. This CDR3 has 15 amino acids. The CDR3 DNA is TGTGCCAGCAGCCAAGCGGCGGTCGAGGACACTGAAGCTTTCTTT. Encoded protein: CASSQAAVEDTEAFF.

This clone was seen only a few times. The V gene is TRBV4-1, the J gene TRBJ2-3; TRBD2 aligns across 9 bases. The CDR3 sequence is 16 residues long. Looked up from germline, CDR1 is MGHRA and CDR2 is YSYEKL. V shed 7 bases, J shed 3 bases, and the junction held 11 bases outside the gene matches. CDR3 nucleotides: TGCGCCAGCAACCGGGGGGCGGGGGGGCGAACAGATACGCAGTATTTT. Its translation: CASNRGAGGRTDTQYF.

The V call is TRBV29-1, the J call TRBJ1-4; D is perhaps TRBD1 (6 bases). Trimming took 4 bases from V and 11 from J, leaving 17 bases between them. This CDR3 region has 13 residues. From germline, CDR1 is SQVTM and CDR2 ANQGSEA. The CDR3 DNA sequence: TGCAGCGTTGGGGGGCAAGCCGAGGAGAAACTGTTTTTT. As protein: CSVGGQAEEKLFF.